The 3 T cell receptor beta chains below come from one sample, sequenced in a study of T-cell memory formation after mild COVID-19 (dated by TCRdb to the early 2020s). The library relied on 5' RACE. The sequencer was an Illumina NovaSeq 6000. Using fastp at Q25 and MiXCR, TCRdb reprocessed the public reads and kept productive beta chains. Rows are combined by CDR3 protein, so each entry shows the most common genes and DNA. Here the sample has 400,000 to 550,000 distinct CDR3 sequences; approximately 25% occur a single time. The ten largest clones represent roughly an eighth of the sample. The sample taken for sequencing was PBMCs or a T cell subset sorted from them (not recorded which). These receptors were collected from an adult woman who had mild COVID-19 (a few samples of this study predate the infection). The sample titles of this study are shuffled in the database, so cell type and time point are left out; the donor was told from shared clones.

The sample holds a few counts of this clonotype. This sequence joins TRBV7-9 and TRBJ1-2; 9 bases fit TRBD1. The CDR3 length is 15 residues. From germline, CDR1 is SEHNR and CDR2 FQNEAQ (reference sequence). J was trimmed by 3 bases and V by 5 bases; bases with no gene match: 7. The CDR3 coding sequence is TGTGCCAGCAGCCCTAACAGGGGGCAAGACTATGGCTACACCTTC. Its protein is CASSPNRGQDYGYTF.

Only a few counts were recorded for this clonotype. The chain joins TRBV12-3 or TRBV12-4 to TRBJ1-1; TRBD1 is a possible D gene (5 bases). V lost 6 bases to trimming and J lost 4 bases, with 15 bases between them. The length of the CDR3 is 14 residues. CDR3 nucleotide sequence: TGTGCCAGCAGCCAAAAGGGAGGGACCACTGAAGCTTTCTTT. As protein: CASSQKGGTTEAFF.

This clonotype has a handful of counts. The CDR3 sequence: CSARDGVLEQYF. CDR3 nucleotides: TGCAGCGCCCGGGACGGTGTGTTGGAGCAGTACTTC. This chain joins TRBV29-1 and TRBJ2-7; D is perhaps TRBD1 or TRBD2 (5 bases each). Looked up from germline, CDR1 is SQVTM and CDR2 is ANQGSEA. Trimming left V 7 bases short and J 7 bases short, with 17 bases between. The CDR3 totals 12 residues.